This paragraph covers one T cell receptor beta chain sequence. Its specificity is unknown. Germline CDR1 SGHTA, CDR2 FQGNSA. There are 15 residues in the CDR3. Trimming shortened V by 1 base and J by 6 bases, and 16 bases separated the two germline ends. This entry belongs to a study of CD8+ T cells in alopecia areata. Study findings and constraints: With patients, TCR sharing proved less clear than in mice, a difference possibly related to HLA. Besides other cells, scalp samples also yield sequences of resident alphabeta T cells from normal skin.

RNA was isolated and reverse transcribed to cDNA, the sequencing template. Using immunoSEQ multiplex PCR, the repertoire was profiled, and TCRdb retains in-frame clones only, with some absent. The sample yields about 110,000 clones, 58% seen once. Both peripheral blood and punch biopsies of lesional scalp skin were obtained from patients who had alopecia areata. CD4+ and CD8+ T cells were sorted from PBMCs. The chain recombines TRBV7-2 with TRBJ2-7, with unresolved D. The receptor was isolated from a human donor with alopecia areata. The material sequenced was NKG2D-low CD8+ T cells sorted from blood. The CDR3 is CASSLGRQVGFEQYF. The CDR3 bases are TGTGCCAGCAGCTTAGGTCGACAAGTAGGGTTCGAGCAGTACTTC.